Given below is one TCR beta chain in context. Original methodology: From reference gene primer amplification, estimates of nucleated cell counts were derived. The repertoire was sequenced with immunoSEQ multiplex PCR; TCRdb's copy has only in-frame clones and lacks some. That table is the source of V, J and clone size, and D and trimming were worked out from the DNA. The data show about 250,000 clones, over 65% seen once. This specimen comes from a study of blood T cell repertoires in COVID-19. In the study overall: Sites across the United States, Italy and Spain contributed samples from acute and convalescent COVID-19. From T cells, B-cell-depleted T cells, or PBMCs came the material, which was cDNA or gDNA.

This CDR3 has 12 amino acids. Germline CDR1 is SGDLS and CDR2 is YYNGEE. V gave up 4 bases and J gave up 6 bases, with 9 bases separating them. This rearrangement joins TRBV9 to TRBJ2-3, with no clear D. The clonotype comes from a woman of 80 years or more with acute or convalescent COVID-19. Material: peripheral blood. CDR3 protein: CASSPRVDTQYF. The CDR3 nucleotides are TGTGCCAGCAGCCCCCGGGTGGATACGCAGTATTTT.